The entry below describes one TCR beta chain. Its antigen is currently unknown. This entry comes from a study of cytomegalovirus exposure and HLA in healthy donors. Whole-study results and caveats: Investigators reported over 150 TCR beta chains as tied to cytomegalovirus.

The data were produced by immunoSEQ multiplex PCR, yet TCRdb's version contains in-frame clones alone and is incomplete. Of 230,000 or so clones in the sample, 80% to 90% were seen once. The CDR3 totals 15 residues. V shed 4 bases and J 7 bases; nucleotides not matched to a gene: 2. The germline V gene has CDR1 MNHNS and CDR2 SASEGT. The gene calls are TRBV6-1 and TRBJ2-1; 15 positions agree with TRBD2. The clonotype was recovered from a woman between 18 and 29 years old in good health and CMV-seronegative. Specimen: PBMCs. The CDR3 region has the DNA TGTGCCAGCAGTGGAGGGACTAGCGGGAGGAATGAGCAGTTCTTC. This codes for CASSGGTSGRNEQFF.